What follows are 30 T cell receptor beta chains derived from one specimen sequenced in a study of response to subunit inactivated influenza vaccine (dated by TCRdb to the late 2010s). The library was built by means of RT-PCR. TCRdb names Illumina HiSeq 2500 as the instrument used. The public reads were quality trimmed at Q25 with fastp and then assembled into clones with MiXCR by TCRdb, keeping productive beta chains. Every distinct CDR3 protein forms one entry, paired with its most common genes and DNA. The table for this sample lists around 760,000 distinct CDR3 sequences; about 14% of them were counted only once. The top ten constitute around 6.5% of the sample. The sample in question was PBMCs from blood, obtained 14 to 15 days before vaccination. The receptors were sampled from a man aged 50 to 60 who received an inactivated influenza vaccine. Donor details come from another sample of the same person, matched by shared clones.

The V call is TRBV11-2, the J call TRBJ2-3; 12 bases fit TRBD2. V shed 1 base, J shed 4 bases, and the junction held 9 bases outside the gene matches. Germline assignment: CDR1 SGHAT and CDR2 FQNNGV. The CDR3 loop spans 18 amino acids. The CDR3 DNA follows: TGTGCCAGCAGCTTAGGAGTACTAGCGGGAGGTCAGTCAGATACGCAGTATTTT. It translates to CASSLGVLAGGQSDTQYF.

This chain connects TRBV23-1 to TRBJ2-7; D may correspond to TRBD1 or TRBD2 (5 bases each). TRBV23-1 is an ORF, and what it does is uncertain. V was cut by 4 bases and J by 4 bases, with 23 bases left in between. The CDR3 loop spans 17 amino acids. This chain's CDR3 is CASSPRIEGPWYYEQYF. In DNA, the CDR3 is TGCGCCAGCAGTCCCCGGATTGAGGGGCCCTGGTATTACGAGCAGTACTTC.

The rearrangement joins TRBV6-2 or TRBV6-3 to TRBJ2-5; TRBD2 agrees at 7 bases. Germline V gives CDR1 MNHEY, CDR2 SVGEGT. The junction had 5 bases not matched to a gene; V was cut back by 5 bases and J by 2 bases. The length of the CDR3 is 14 residues. The CDR3 bases are TGTGCCAGCAGTGCCGGGACTATACAAGAGACCCAGTACTTC. Translating it yields CASSAGTIQETQYF.

As DNA, the CDR3 is TGTGCCAGCAGATCCGGGTTATACTCCTACGAGCAGTACTTC. Its protein is CASRSGLYSYEQYF. The chain carries TRBV2 and TRBJ2-7; the D is unclear. V lost 6 bases, J lost 0 bases, and 12 bases lay in between. Germline V CDR1 and CDR2: SNHLY, FYNNEI. This CDR3 is 14 amino acids long. Supplemented by reference TRBV2 and TRBJ2-7, the full variable domain reads EPEVTQTPSHQVTQMGQEVILRCVPISNHLYFYWYRQILGQKVEFLVSFYNNEISEKSEIFDDQFSVERPDGSNFTLKIRSTKLEDSAMYFCASRSGLYSYEQYFGPGTRLTVT.

This clonotype has more than one count but fewer than ten. V and J are TRBV11-3 and TRBJ2-3, with TRBD2 matching over 7 bases. This CDR3 is built from 16 residues. The V segment lost 0 bases and the J segment 1 base; nucleotides outside the gene matches: 4. CDR1 SGHNT and CDR2 YENEEA come from the germline V gene. CDR3 DNA sequence: TGTGCCAGCAGCTTAGATCGCGGGGGAGGCACAGATACGCAGTATTTT. It is translated as CASSLDRGGGTDTQYF. The full variable domain, with the rest looked up from reference TRBV11-3 and TRBJ2-3, is EAGVVQSPRYKIIEKKQPVAFWCNPISGHNTLYWYLQNLGQGPELLIRYENEEAVDDSQLPKDRFSAERLKGVDSTLKIQPAELGDSAVYLCASSLDRGGGTDTQYFGPGTRLTVL.

This clonotype occurred a few times. V and J are TRBV2 and TRBJ2-5; TRBD1 is a possible D gene (6 bases). V was shortened by 0 bases and J by 5 bases, with 16 bases between the two germline ends. CDR3 length: 16 amino acids. Germline values: CDR1 SNHLY, CDR2 FYNNEI. Here the CDR3 reads CASSEALRGQRETQYF. In nucleotides, the CDR3 is TGTGCCAGCAGTGAAGCGCTTCGAGGACAGCGGGAGACCCAGTACTTC.

This clonotype was seen ten or more times. V is TRBV9 and J is TRBJ2-2, with D hard to call. CDR3 length equals 11 residues. Between the trimmed V and J ends, which lost 1 base and 5 bases, there was a span of 0 bases. Germline CDR1 and CDR2: SGDLS and YYNGEE. The CDR3: CASSVTGELFF. CDR3 DNA: TGTGCCAGCAGCGTAACCGGGGAGCTGTTTTTT.

V usage is TRBV12-3 or TRBV12-4 and J usage is TRBJ1-3, with 9 bases fitting TRBD1. The CDR3 length is 14 residues. Trimming removed 7 bases from V and 2 bases from J; junction bases left unmatched: 3. The CDR3 bases are TGTGCCAGCACACGGACAGGGGCTGGAAACACCATATATTTT. Translation: CASTRTGAGNTIYF.

This chain links TRBV3-1 with TRBJ1-1; D is unresolved. Germline-derived CDR1 and CDR2 are LGHDT and YNNKEL (reference sequence). The CDR3 is made up of 13 amino acids. V shed 3 bases and J shed 4 bases, with 9 bases lying between them. The CDR3 here is CASSQRKGTEAFF. In DNA form, the CDR3 reads TGTGCCAGCAGCCAGCGGAAGGGCACTGAAGCTTTCTTT.

In its sample, this clonotype was seen a few times. The chain is built from TRBV29-1 and TRBJ1-2; TRBD1 aligns across 9 bases. CDR3 length equals 13 residues. V gave up 8 bases and J gave up 3 bases; unmatched junction bases: 7. From germline, CDR1 is SQVTM and CDR2 ANQGSEA. The CDR3 loop reads CSMRDREDYGYTF. In DNA, the CDR3 is TGCAGCATGAGGGACAGGGAGGACTATGGCTACACCTTC. The entire variable domain, with the rest obtained from reference TRBV29-1 and TRBJ1-2, is as follows: SAVISQKPSRDICQRGTSLTIQCQVDSQVTMMFWYRQQPGQSLTLIATANQGSEATYESGFVIDKFPISRPNLTFSTLTVSNMSPEDSSIYLCSMRDREDYGYTFGSGTRLTVV.

This clonotype occurred a few times. The chain joins TRBV12-3 or TRBV12-4 to TRBJ2-3, with D maybe TRBD1 (6 bases). Trimming pared 3 bases from V and 4 bases from J, leaving 11 bases between. The CDR3 consists of 14 residues. CDR3: CASSFGAGADTQYF. Here the CDR3 DNA reads TGTGCCAGCAGTTTTGGGGCAGGGGCAGATACGCAGTATTTT.

V gene TRBV20-1 combines with J gene TRBJ2-3, with 7 positions matching TRBD2. Unmatched junction bases numbered 9, after V lost 6 bases and J lost 6 bases. This CDR3 is 13 amino acids long. CDR1 is DFQATT, CDR2 SNEGSKA, per germline (reference sequence). CDR3: CSAPRLAGDTQYF. In DNA, the CDR3 is TGCAGTGCCCCCCGACTAGCAGGCGATACGCAGTATTTT.

This clonotype came up many times. The chain recombines TRBV12-3 or TRBV12-4 with TRBJ1-2; 11 nucleotides align to TRBD1. J lost 7 bases, V lost 6 bases, and 4 bases had no gene match. There are 13 residues in the CDR3. CDR3 sequence: CASSRTGGGGYTF. DNA for the CDR3: TGTGCCAGCAGCAGGACAGGGGGCGGTGGCTACACCTTC.

V is TRBV20-1 and J is TRBJ2-5, with 14 nucleotides matching TRBD2. After removal of 6 bases from V and 5 bases from J, the junction contained 8 bases not matched to a gene. Per germline, CDR1 DFQATT and CDR2 SNEGSKA (reference sequence). The CDR3 spans 15 residues. The CDR3 loop is CSATGLAGVGETQYF. CDR3 DNA: TGCAGTGCAACGGGACTAGCGGGAGTGGGGGAGACCCAGTACTTC.

This rearrangement joins TRBV2 to TRBJ1-2; 9 bases agree with TRBD1. Germline CDR1 and CDR2: SNHLY and FYNNEI. The CDR3 consists of 14 residues. V shed 3 bases, J shed 6 bases, and the junction held 5 bases outside the gene matches. The CDR3 here is CASSEDRGLNGYTF. The CDR3 bases are TGTGCCAGCAGTGAGGACAGGGGATTAAATGGCTACACCTTC.

In this sample, this clonotype turned up a few times. The chain uses TRBV9 and TRBJ2-3; possibly TRBD2 for D (6 bases). Trimming took 1 base from V and 6 from J, leaving 9 bases between them. CDR1 SGDLS and CDR2 YYNGEE come from the germline V gene. CDR3 size: 13 residues. In DNA form, the CDR3 reads TGTGCCAGCAGCGTATTCGGGGGTGATACGCAGTATTTT. Its protein is CASSVFGGDTQYF.

This clonotype was detected a few times. This chain links TRBV20-1 with TRBJ2-1, with TRBD2 matching over 8 bases. Germline CDR1 DFQATT, CDR2 SNEGSKA (reference sequence). The CDR3 covers 16 residues. Trimming took 4 bases from V and 8 from J; bases not matched to a gene: 16. This CDR3 is CSAITPGRGASDEQFF. The DNA of the CDR3 is TGCAGTGCTATAACTCCAGGGCGGGGGGCTTCGGATGAGCAGTTCTTC.

This clonotype has only a few counts. The gene calls are TRBV28 and TRBJ2-1; 8 bases line up with TRBD2. The V segment lost 5 bases and the J segment 8 bases; nucleotides outside the gene matches: 11. There are 15 residues in the CDR3. Germline V gene sequence: CDR1 MDHEN, CDR2 SYDVKM. The CDR3 DNA follows: TGTGCCAGCAGTACCCCGGGACTAGTCTCCGATGAGCAGTTCTTC. This sequence encodes CASSTPGLVSDEQFF.

This clonotype was found a few times. The CDR3 coding sequence is TGCGCCAGCAGCTTGGGACAGACAAACAATCAGCCCCAGCATTTT. Encoded protein: CASSLGQTNNQPQHF. This rearrangement joins TRBV5-1 to TRBJ1-5; weak D call: TRBD1 (5 bases). The ends were cut back, 0 bases at V and 3 bases at J, with 10 bases in the middle. This CDR3 is built from 15 residues. Germline CDR1 SGHRS, CDR2 YFSETQ.

This clonotype came up a few times. V gene TRBV28 combines with J gene TRBJ2-1; 8 bases match TRBD2. CDR1 and CDR2 from the germline V gene are MDHEN and SYDVKM. Losses at the gene ends were 6 bases for V and 1 base for J; bases not matched to a gene: 8. The CDR3 covers 16 residues. The CDR3 DNA follows: TGTGCCAGCAGCCAAATTAGCGGGGCTTCCTACAATGAGCAGTTCTTC. Protein product: CASSQISGASYNEQFF.

This clonotype was detected a few times. This rearrangement joins TRBV6-5 to TRBJ1-2, with a possible D match to TRBD1 (6 bases). Germline CDR1 MNHEY, CDR2 SVGAGI. The V and J ends lost 1 base and 6 bases respectively, with 12 bases between them. The length of the CDR3 is 14 residues. The DNA for the CDR3 is TGTGCCAGCAGTTACTTCGCCCGACAGGATGGCTACACCTTC. It yields the protein CASSYFARQDGYTF.

V gene TRBV28 combines with J gene TRBJ1-5, with D possibly TRBD1 on 6 matching bases. The germline V gene has CDR1 MDHEN and CDR2 SYDVKM. The CDR3 runs to 13 residues. With 2 bases removed from V and 7 bases from J, the gap between germline ends came to 9 bases. The DNA for the CDR3 is TGTGCCAGCAGTTTAGGGGGCTGGCAGCCCCAGCATTTT. Protein: CASSLGGWQPQHF. Together with reference TRBV28 and TRBJ1-5, the CDR3 gives the full variable domain: DVKVTQSSRYLVKRTGEKVFLECVQDMDHENMFWYRQDPGLGLRLIYFSYDVKMKEKGDIPEGYSVSREKKERFSLILESASTNQTSMYLCASSLGGWQPQHFGDGTRLSIL.

This clonotype occurred a few times. The genes are TRBV15 and TRBJ2-7, with D perhaps TRBD1 (6 bases). The CDR3 length is 14 residues. The V end was cut by 3 bases, the J end by 1 base, with 10 bases between. Per germline, CDR1 LNHNV and CDR2 YYDKDF (reference sequence). CDR3 protein: CATSRMDSSYEQYF. CDR3 nucleotides: TGTGCCACCAGCAGGATGGACAGTTCCTACGAGCAGTACTTC.

The chain carries TRBV5-1 and TRBJ2-2; 9 bases agree with TRBD2. J lost 7 bases, V lost 0 bases, and 7 bases had no gene match. Germline V gives CDR1 SGHRS, CDR2 YFSETQ. CDR3 length: 16 amino acids. CDR3 coding DNA: TGCGCCAGCAGCTTGGTGAAGTTAGCGGGAGTCGGGGAGCTGTTTTTT. This sequence encodes CASSLVKLAGVGELFF.

This clonotype was seen only a few times. J is TRBJ2-5 and V is TRBV6-1; 7 bases line up with TRBD2. The V segment lost 5 bases and the J segment 4 bases; nucleotides outside the gene matches: 4. The CDR3 covers 13 residues. Germline assignment: CDR1 MNHNS and CDR2 SASEGT. The CDR3 loop reads CASSQRGTETQYF. The CDR3, as DNA: TGTGCCAGCAGTCAGCGGGGAACAGAGACCCAGTACTTC.

The table lists this clonotype with a few counts. The CDR3 region is CASSPAQGGYGYTF. In DNA, the CDR3 is TGCGCCAGCAGCCCGGCACAGGGGGGGTATGGCTACACCTTC. This rearrangement joins TRBV5-1 to TRBJ1-2; 8 bases are shared with TRBD1. J was trimmed by 5 bases and V by 4 bases; bases with no gene match: 7. CDR1 and CDR2 (germline): SGHRS, YFSETQ. The CDR3 length is 14 residues.

V usage is TRBV14 and J usage is TRBJ2-5; unclear D gene. This CDR3 is 13 amino acids long. The ends were cut back, 2 bases at V and 13 bases at J, with 17 bases in the middle. The V gene's germline CDR1 is SGHDN and CDR2 FVKESK. The CDR3 DNA reads as TGTGCCAGCAGCCAAACAGCATTTACTCGGTGGTACTTC. This sequence encodes CASSQTAFTRWYF.

This clonotype was seen at least ten times. The V and J genes are TRBV4-3 and TRBJ1-2, with 8 positions matching TRBD1. The CDR3 has 15 residues. V lost 0 bases and J lost 5; bases outside the gene matches: 5. Germline loops: CDR1 LGHNA, CDR2 YSLEER. This CDR3 reads CASSQEPTGVYGYTF. DNA of the CDR3: TGCGCCAGCAGCCAAGAACCGACAGGGGTATATGGCTACACCTTC.

This clonotype was seen more than once but under ten times. The V call is TRBV28, the J call TRBJ2-1; 9 bases align to TRBD2. Unmatched junction bases numbered 18, after V lost 2 bases and J lost 4 bases. The CDR3 spans 20 residues. Germline assignment: CDR1 MDHEN and CDR2 SYDVKM. The CDR3 DNA sequence: TGTGCCAGCAGTTTAACTCGAGGTTGGTCTAGCGGGGCCTCATACAATGAGCAGTTCTTC. Its translation: CASSLTRGWSSGASYNEQFF.

This clonotype was detected only a few times. The chain carries TRBV3-1 and TRBJ2-1, with 11 nucleotides matching TRBD2. This CDR3 contains 14 residues. Unmatched junction bases numbered 9, after V lost 4 bases and J lost 13 bases. In germline, CDR1 is LGHDT, CDR2 YNNKEL (reference sequence). DNA for the CDR3: TGTGCCAGCAGCCGAACTAGCGGGAGTACCCCCCAGTTCTTC. It codes for CASSRTSGSTPQFF.